This T cell receptor beta chain was documented in a study of T-cell memory formation after mild COVID-19. Study information: TCR clusters were mostly donor specific. Study observations and caveats: Whereas later expanders leaned CD4+, clones contracting day 15 to 85 showed a balanced CD4/CD8 makeup. The finding that pre-infection memory included some responding clones suggested that cross-reactive memory joined.

This clonotype has just a few counts. What it binds is unknown. Germline loops: CDR1 MNHNS, CDR2 SASEGT. The CDR3 spans 13 residues. Trimming removed 3 bases from V and 5 bases from J; junction bases left unmatched: 4. TCR alpha and TCR beta cDNA libraries with sample barcodes and UMIs came from 5'RACE using constant-segment primers. TCRdb re-called the 5' RACE reads through MiXCR, storing one row per CDR3 protein. The sample shows around 45,000 distinct CDR3 sequences, 8.5% to 10% of them seen only once. The TCR sequence derives from an adult woman who had mild COVID-19 (a few samples of this study predate the infection). Cell type and time point are not known. This chain links TRBV6-1 with TRBJ2-7, with TRBD2 matching over 7 bases. Source material: PBMCs or a T cell subset sorted from them (not recorded which). CDR3 bases: TGTGCCAGCAGTGACGGGGGGATCAACGAGCAGTACTTC. It codes for CASSDGGINEQYF.